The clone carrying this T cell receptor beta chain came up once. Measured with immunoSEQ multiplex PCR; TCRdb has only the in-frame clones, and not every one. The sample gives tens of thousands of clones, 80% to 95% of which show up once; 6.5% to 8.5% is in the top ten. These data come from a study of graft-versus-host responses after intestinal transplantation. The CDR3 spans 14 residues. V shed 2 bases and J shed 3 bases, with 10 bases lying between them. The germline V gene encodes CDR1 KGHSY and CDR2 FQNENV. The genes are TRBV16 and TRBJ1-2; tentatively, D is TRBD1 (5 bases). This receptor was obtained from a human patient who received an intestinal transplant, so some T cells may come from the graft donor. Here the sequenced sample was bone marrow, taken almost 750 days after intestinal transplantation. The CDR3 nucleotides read TGTGCCAGCAGCCAAACCGGGACGGACTATGGCTACACCTTC. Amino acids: CASSQTGTDYGYTF. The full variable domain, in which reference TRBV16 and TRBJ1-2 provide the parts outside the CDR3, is GEEVAQTPKHLVRGEGQKAKLYCAPIKGHSYVFWYQQVLKNEFKFLISFQNENVFDETGMPKERFSAKCLPNSPCSLEIQATKLEDSAVYFCASSQTGTDYGYTFGSGTRLTVV.